This T cell receptor (beta chain) emerged from a study of blood T cell repertoires in COVID-19. Study-level information: The study drew acute and convalescent COVID-19 samples from the United States, Italy and Spain. T cells, B-cell-depleted T cells, or PBMCs provided the cDNA or gDNA that served as material.

Per the study methods: Estimates of nucleated cell counts were drawn from the amplification of reference gene primers. Libraries were prepared by immunoSEQ multiplex PCR; TCRdb keeps only in-frame clonotypes and omits some of them. V and J calls and clone size come straight from that table; D and trimming were deduced from the DNA. The table lists 54,000 or so clones, over 80% of them singletons. CDR3 length equals 15 residues. Germline lookup yields CDR1 SGDLS and CDR2 YYNGEE. The ends were cut back, 2 bases at V and 0 bases at J, with 11 bases in the middle. V is TRBV9 and J is TRBJ1-2; D gene ambiguous. The specimen sequenced was peripheral blood. The receptor comes from a woman aged 55-69 years with acute or convalescent COVID-19. The CDR3 here is CASSVRDNANYGYTF. In DNA form, the CDR3 reads TGTGCCAGCAGCGTCCGCGATAATGCTAACTATGGCTACACCTTC.